This T cell receptor (beta chain) was captured in a study of Graves' ophthalmopathy and Graves' hyperthyroidism. CAS ≥3, NOSPECS ≥4, moderate-to-severe activity and duration under 3 months marked donors with ophthalmopathy. Exclusion criteria comprised other autoimmune diseases, uncontrolled infections, pregnancy or lactation in patients. Trimming took 6 bases from V and 4 from J, leaving 12 bases between them. Germline CDR1 MNHNS, CDR2 SASEGT. CDR3 size: 13 residues. This clonotype was found a few times. Its antigen remains unknown. Amplification from RNA transcripts yielded the TCR beta CDR3 regions. RT-PCR with HTBI primers came first, then second-round multiplex PCR. TCRdb re-called the multiplex PCR reads through MiXCR, storing one row per CDR3 protein. The repertoire holds approximately 500,000 distinct CDR3 sequences, with about an eighth as singletons. Whole-study findings and limits: Blood was where most expanded thyroid clonotypes above 0.001 frequency also turned up.

Sequenced: blood. This clonotype was obtained from a woman aged 25 to 39 with Graves' ophthalmopathy. V usage is TRBV6-1 and J usage is TRBJ1-1, with D uncertain. The CDR3 DNA sequence: TGTGCCAGCAGCCCACAATACTTCACTGAAGCTTTCTTT. This translates into CASSPQYFTEAFF.